These T cell receptor beta chains were read from a single sample in a study of technical replicates of blood from several donors. Sequenced by immunoSEQ multiplex PCR; TCRdb stores in-frame clones only, minus some. In the table there are 80,000 to 100,000 clones, roughly 95% of which are singletons. The sample was T cells isolated from PBMCs. All receptors derive from a human donor in good health. Each CDR3 is given with its conserved first and last residue. A D gene is named only where the DNA matches it firmly. Some rows mark clone size as missing; the rest say once, few, many or name a class of expanded clone.

clone_size,d_call,v_call,j_call,cdr3_aa,cdr3_nt
NA,TRBD1,TRBV19,TRBJ1-4,CASRYRGINEKLFF,TGTGCCAGTAGATACAGGGGGATTAATGAAAAACTGTTTTTT
NA,TRBD1,TRBV29-1,TRBJ2-7,CSVEVDRSYEQYF,TGCAGCGTTGAAGTGGACAGGTCCTACGAGCAGTACTTC
NA,TRBD2,TRBV7-8,TRBJ2-1,CASSLVLRGSYNEQFF,TGTGCCAGCAGCTTAGTTTTGCGGGGGTCCTACAATGAGCAGTTCTTC
NA,NA,TRBV27,TRBJ2-5,CASSLGGVPETQYF,TGTGCCAGCAGTTTAGGGGGCGTCCCAGAGACCCAGTACTTC
NA,TRBD1,TRBV28,TRBJ1-1,CASSPDRVGDTEAFF,TGTGCCAGCAGTCCCGACAGGGTAGGGGACACTGAAGCTTTCTTT
once,TRBD1,TRBV25-1,TRBJ2-7,CASSELVTGGVYEQYF,TGTGCCAGCAGTGAACTCGTGACAGGGGGTGTATACGAGCAGTACTTC
NA,NA,TRBV7-2,TRBJ1-2,CASSLSQGPRYGYTF,TGTGCCAGCAGCTTAAGTCAGGGCCCCAGATATGGCTACACCTTC
NA,TRBD2,TRBV19,TRBJ2-3,CASSPQTSGRSADTQYF,TGTGCCAGTAGTCCGCAGACTAGCGGGAGATCGGCAGATACGCAGTATTTT
NA,TRBD1,TRBV6-5,TRBJ2-7,CASSYGQASYEQYF,TGTGCCAGCAGTTACGGACAGGCCTCCTACGAGCAGTACTTC
NA,TRBD1,TRBV7-6,TRBJ1-1,CASSLTGTGGNTEAFF,TGTGCCAGCAGCTTGACCGGGACAGGGGGGAACACTGAAGCTTTCTTT